The TCR beta chain under discussion was sequenced for a study of T-cell memory formation after mild COVID-19. Broader study findings: Unconfirmed was the SARS-CoV-2 specificity of second-wave clones that peaked on day 37.

On this clonotype: Its antigen remains unknown.

5'RACE with constant-segment primers built TCRalpha and TCRbeta cDNA libraries with UMIs. TCRdb re-called the 5' RACE reads through MiXCR, storing one row per CDR3 protein. The repertoire holds approximately 260,000 distinct CDR3 sequences, with roughly 15% as singletons. The germline CDR1 and CDR2 sequences are SGHTA and FQGNSA. Trimming shortened V by 5 bases and J by 16 bases, and 21 bases separated the two germline ends. The CDR3 contains 13 residues. The receptor was derived from a man in his late teens or twenties who had mild COVID-19 (a few samples of this study predate the infection). Cell type and time point are not known. This chain links TRBV7-2 with TRBJ2-1, with TRBD2 as a possible D gene (6 bases). The sample comprised PBMCs or a T cell subset sorted from them (not recorded which). CDR3 amino acids: CASSRFVRDSHFF. The CDR3 DNA sequence: TGTGCCAGCAGCCGGTTCGTCCGGGACTCACATTTCTTC.